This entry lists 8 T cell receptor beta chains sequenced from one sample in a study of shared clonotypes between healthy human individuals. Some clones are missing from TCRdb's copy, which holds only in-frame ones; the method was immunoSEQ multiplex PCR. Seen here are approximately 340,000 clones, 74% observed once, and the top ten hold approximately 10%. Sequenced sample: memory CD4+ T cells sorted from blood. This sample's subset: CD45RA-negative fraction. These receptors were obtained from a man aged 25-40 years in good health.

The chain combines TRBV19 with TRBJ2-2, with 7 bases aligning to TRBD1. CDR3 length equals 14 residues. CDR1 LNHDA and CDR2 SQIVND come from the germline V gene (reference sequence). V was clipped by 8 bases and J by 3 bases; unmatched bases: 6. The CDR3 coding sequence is TGTGCCAGTCGGGACAGTGCTTACACCGGGGAGCTGTTTTTT. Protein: CASRDSAYTGELFF.

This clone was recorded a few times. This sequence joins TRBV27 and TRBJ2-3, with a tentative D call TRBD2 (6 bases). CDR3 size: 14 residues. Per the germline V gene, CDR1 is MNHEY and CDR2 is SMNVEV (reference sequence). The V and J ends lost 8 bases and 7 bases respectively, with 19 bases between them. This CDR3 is CASAPSAGRYTQYF. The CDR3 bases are TGTGCCAGCGCACCCTCCGCGGGGAGGTATACGCAGTATTTT.

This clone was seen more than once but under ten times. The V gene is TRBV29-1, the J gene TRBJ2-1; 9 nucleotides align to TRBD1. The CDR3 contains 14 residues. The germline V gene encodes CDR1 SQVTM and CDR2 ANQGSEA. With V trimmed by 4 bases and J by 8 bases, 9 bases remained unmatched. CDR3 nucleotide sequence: TGCAGCGTTGCCCGACAGGGGGGCTCGGATGAGCAGTTCTTC. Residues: CSVARQGGSDEQFF.

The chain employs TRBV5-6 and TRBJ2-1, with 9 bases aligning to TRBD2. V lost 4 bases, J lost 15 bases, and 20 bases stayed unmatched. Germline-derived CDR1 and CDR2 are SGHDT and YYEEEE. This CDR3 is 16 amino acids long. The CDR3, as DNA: TGTGCCAGCAGCCGCCCTTCTGCGGGAGGGCCTGAATTGCCGTTCTTC. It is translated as CASSRPSAGGPELPFF.

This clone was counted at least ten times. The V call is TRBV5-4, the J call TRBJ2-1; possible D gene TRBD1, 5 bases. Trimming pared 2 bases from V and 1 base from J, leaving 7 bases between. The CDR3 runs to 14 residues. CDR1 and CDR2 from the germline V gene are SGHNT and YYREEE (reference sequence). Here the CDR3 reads CASSLRGSYNEQFF. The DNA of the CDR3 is TGTGCCAGCAGCTTAAGGGGATCCTACAATGAGCAGTTCTTC.

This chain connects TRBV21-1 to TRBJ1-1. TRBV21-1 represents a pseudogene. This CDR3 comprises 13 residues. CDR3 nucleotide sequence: TGTGCCAGCAGCAAAGAGGGCAGGAGTGAAGCTTTCTTT. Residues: CASSKEGRSEAFF.

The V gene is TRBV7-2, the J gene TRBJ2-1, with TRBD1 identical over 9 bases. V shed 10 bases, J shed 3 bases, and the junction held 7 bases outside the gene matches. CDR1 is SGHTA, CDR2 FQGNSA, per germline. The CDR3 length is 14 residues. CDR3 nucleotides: TGTGCCACACGCCGGGACAGGGTCTACAATGAGCAGTTCTTC. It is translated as CATRRDRVYNEQFF.

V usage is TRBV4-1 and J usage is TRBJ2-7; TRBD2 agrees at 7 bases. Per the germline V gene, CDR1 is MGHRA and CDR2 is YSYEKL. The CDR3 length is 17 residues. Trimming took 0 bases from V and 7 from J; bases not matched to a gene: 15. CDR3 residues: CASSQDPSGTDLLEQYF. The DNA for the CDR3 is TGCGCCAGCAGCCAAGATCCCAGCGGGACCGACCTCTTGGAGCAGTACTTC.